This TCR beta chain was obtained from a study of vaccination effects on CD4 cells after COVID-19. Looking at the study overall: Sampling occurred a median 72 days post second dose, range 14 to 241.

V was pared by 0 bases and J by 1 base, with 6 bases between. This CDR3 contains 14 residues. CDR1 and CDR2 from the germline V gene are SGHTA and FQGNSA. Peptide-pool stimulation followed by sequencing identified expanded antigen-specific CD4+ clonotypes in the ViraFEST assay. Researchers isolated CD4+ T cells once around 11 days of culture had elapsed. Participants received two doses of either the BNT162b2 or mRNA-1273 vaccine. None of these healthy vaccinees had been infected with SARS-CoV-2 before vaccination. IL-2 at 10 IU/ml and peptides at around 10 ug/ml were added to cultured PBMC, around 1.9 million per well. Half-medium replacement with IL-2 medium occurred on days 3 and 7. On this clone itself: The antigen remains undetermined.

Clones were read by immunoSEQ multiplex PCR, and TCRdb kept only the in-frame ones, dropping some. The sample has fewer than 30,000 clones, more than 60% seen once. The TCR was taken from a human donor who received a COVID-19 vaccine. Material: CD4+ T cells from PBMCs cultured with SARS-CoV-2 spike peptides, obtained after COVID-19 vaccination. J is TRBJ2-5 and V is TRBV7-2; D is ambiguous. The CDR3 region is CASSLATGQETQYF. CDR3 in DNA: TGTGCCAGCAGCTTAGCCACGGGCCAAGAGACCCAGTACTTC.